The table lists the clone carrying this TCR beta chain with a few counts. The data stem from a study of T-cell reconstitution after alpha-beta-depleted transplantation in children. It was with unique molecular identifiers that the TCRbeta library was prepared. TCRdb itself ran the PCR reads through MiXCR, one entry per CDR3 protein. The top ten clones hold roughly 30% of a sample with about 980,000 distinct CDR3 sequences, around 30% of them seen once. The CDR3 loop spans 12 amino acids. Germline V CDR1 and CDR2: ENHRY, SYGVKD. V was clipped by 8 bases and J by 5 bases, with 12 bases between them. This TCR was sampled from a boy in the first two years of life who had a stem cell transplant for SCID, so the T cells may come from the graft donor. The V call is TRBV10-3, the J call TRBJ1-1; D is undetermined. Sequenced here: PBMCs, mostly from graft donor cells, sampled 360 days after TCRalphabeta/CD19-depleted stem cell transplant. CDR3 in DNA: TGTGCCATCGGCGGGCTGGGGACTGAAGCTTTCTTT. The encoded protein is CAIGGLGTEAFF.